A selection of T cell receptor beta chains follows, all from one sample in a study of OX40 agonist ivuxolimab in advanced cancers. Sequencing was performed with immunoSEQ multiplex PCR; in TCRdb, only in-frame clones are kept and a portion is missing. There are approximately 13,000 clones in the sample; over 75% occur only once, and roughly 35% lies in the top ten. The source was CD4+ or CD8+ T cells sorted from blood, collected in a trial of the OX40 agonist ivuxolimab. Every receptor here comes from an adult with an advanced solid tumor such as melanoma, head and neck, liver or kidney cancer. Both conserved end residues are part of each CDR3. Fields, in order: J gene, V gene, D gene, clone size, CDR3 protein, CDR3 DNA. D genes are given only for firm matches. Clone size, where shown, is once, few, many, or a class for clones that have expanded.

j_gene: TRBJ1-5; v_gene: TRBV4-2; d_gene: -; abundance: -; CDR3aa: CASSQDLLQPQHF; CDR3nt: TGTGCCAGCAGCCAAGACCTTCTCCAGCCCCAGCATTTT
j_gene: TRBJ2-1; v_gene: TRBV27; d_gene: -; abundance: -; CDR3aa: CASSPPGNEQFF; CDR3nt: TGTGCCAGCAGCCCCCCAGGCAATGAGCAGTTCTTC
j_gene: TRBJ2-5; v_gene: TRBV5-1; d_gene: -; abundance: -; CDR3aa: CASSLEFETQYF; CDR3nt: TGCGCCAGCAGCTTGGAATTTGAGACCCAGTACTTC
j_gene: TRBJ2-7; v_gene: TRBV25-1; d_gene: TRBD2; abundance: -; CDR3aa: CASSPGGYEQYF; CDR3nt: TGTGCCAGCAGCCCGGGGGGCTACGAGCAGTACTTC
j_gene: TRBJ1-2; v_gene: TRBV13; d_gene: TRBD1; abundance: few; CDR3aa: CASSQGTEANYGYTF; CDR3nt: TGTGCCAGCAGCCAAGGGACAGAAGCTAACTATGGCTACACCTTC
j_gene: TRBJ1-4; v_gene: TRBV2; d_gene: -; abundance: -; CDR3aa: CASIQDRQINEKLFF; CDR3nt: TGTGCCAGCATCCAGGACCGCCAGATTAATGAAAAACTGTTTTTT
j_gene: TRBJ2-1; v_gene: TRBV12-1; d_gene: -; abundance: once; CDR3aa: CASSSRGLRRAAGDEQFF; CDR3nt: TGTGCCAGCAGCTCTCGGGGCCTACGAAGAGCCGCCGGGGATGAGCAGTTCTTC
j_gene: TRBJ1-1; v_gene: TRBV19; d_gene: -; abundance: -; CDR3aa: CASSIGQKNAMNTEAFF; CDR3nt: TGTGCCAGTAGTATAGGGCAGAAAAACGCTATGAACACTGAAGCTTTCTTT
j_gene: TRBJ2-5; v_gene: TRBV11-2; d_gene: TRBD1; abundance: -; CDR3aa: CASSLLGQQETQYF; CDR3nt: TGTGCCAGCAGCTTATTGGGACAGCAAGAGACCCAGTACTTC
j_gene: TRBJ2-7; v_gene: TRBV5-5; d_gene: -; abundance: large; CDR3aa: CASSLRDTSYEQYF; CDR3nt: TGTGCCAGCAGCCTCCGGGACACCTCCTACGAGCAGTACTTC
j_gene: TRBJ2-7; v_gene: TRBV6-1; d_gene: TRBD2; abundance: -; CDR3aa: CAGSGTHSSYEQYF; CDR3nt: TGTGCCGGGAGCGGGACCCATAGCTCCTACGAGCAGTACTTC
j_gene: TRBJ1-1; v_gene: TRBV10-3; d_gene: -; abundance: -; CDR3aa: CAISSTNTEAFF; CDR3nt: TGTGCCATCAGTTCCACGAACACTGAAGCTTTCTTT
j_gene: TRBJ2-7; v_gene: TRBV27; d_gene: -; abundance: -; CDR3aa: CASSPRESSYEQYF; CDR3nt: TGTGCCAGCAGTCCCCGGGAGAGCTCCTACGAGCAGTACTTC
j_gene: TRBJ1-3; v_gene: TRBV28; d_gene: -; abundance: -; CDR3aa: CASRVGTVDYSGNTIYF; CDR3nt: TGTGCCAGCAGGGTAGGGACGGTGGACTACTCTGGAAACACCATATATTTT
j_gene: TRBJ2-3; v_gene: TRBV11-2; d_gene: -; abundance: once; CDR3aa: CASSPGGGDTDTQYF; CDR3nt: TGTGCCAGCAGCCCCGGCGGGGGCGACACAGATACGCAGTATTTT
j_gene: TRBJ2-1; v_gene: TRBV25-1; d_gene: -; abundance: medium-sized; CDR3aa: CASSEGAGHSYNEQFF; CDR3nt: TGTGCCAGCAGTGAAGGCGCAGGGCACTCCTACAATGAGCAGTTCTTC
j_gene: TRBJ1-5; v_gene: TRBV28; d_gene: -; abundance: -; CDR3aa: CASSPRQSYSPQHF; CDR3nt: TGTGCCAGCAGTCCTCGACAGTCATACAGCCCCCAGCATTTT
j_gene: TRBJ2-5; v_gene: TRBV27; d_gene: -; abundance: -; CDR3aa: CASSPGQHPQETQYF; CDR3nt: TGTGCCAGCAGCCCTGGACAACACCCTCAAGAGACCCAGTACTTC
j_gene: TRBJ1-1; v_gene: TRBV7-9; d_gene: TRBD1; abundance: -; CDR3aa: CASSLAGTGVNTEAFF; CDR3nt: TGTGCCAGCAGCTTAGCCGGGACAGGCGTGAACACTGAAGCTTTCTTT
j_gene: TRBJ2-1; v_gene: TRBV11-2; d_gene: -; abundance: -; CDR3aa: CASSLDRVSGYNEQFF; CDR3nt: TGTGCCAGCAGCTTAGATCGTGTTAGCGGTTACAATGAGCAGTTCTTC
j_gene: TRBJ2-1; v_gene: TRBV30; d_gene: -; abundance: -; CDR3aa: CAWDNRGSSASKQFF; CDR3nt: TGTGCCTGGGATAATCGTGGGAGTAGCGCCTCCAAGCAGTTCTTC
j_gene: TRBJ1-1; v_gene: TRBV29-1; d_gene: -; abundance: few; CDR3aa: CSVVWEGTEAFF; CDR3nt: TGCAGCGTTGTGTGGGAGGGCACTGAAGCTTTCTTT
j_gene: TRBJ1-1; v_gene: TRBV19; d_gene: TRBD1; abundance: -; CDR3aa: CASSTGQSNTEAFF; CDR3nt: TGTGCCAGTAGTACGGGACAGTCGAACACTGAAGCTTTCTTT
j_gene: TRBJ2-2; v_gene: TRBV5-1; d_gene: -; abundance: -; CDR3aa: CASSFQDWEMAGELFF; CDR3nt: TGCGCCAGCAGTTTCCAAGACTGGGAGATGGCCGGGGAGCTGTTTTTT
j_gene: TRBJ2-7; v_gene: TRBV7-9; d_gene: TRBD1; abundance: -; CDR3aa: CASSSPATGALYEQYF; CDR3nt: TGTGCCAGCAGCTCCCCCGCGACAGGGGCCTTATACGAGCAGTACTTC
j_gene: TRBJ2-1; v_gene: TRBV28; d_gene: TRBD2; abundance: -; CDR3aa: CASSLLAGGPDEQFF; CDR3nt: TGTGCCAGCAGTCTTCTAGCGGGAGGGCCGGATGAGCAGTTCTTC
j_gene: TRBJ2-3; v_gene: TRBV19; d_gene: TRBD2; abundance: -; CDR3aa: CASRSGTSGYTDTQYF; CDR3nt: TGTGCCAGTAGGTCCGGGACTAGCGGGTACACAGATACGCAGTATTTT
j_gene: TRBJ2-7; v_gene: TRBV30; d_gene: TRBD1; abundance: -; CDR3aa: CACKTGDSYEQYF; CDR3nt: TGTGCCTGTAAGACAGGGGACTCCTACGAGCAGTACTTC
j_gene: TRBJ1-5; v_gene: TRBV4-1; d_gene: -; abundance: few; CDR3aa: CASRLDRLSNQPQHF; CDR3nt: TGCGCCAGCAGACTAGACAGGTTAAGCAATCAGCCCCAGCATTTT
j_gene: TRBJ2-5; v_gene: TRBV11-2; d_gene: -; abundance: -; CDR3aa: CASSLDPRDNQETQYF; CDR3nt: TGTGCCAGCAGCTTAGATCCGAGGGACAACCAAGAGACCCAGTACTTC
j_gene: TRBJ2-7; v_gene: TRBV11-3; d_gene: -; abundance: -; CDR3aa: CASSSTLDENGSYEQYF; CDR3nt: TGTGCCAGCAGCTCGACGTTAGACGAAAACGGCTCCTACGAGCAGTACTTC
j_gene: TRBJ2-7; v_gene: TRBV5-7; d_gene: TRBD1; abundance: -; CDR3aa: CASRLTGTGLHEQYF; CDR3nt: TGTGCCAGCAGGTTGACCGGGACAGGTCTCCACGAGCAGTACTTC